A single sample gave rise to the 27 T cell receptor beta chains below, sequenced in a study of CD4 T cells in relation to SARS-CoV-2 and coronaviruses. Using immunoSEQ multiplex PCR, the repertoire was profiled, and TCRdb retains in-frame clones only, with some absent. This sample has around 37,000 clones, with roughly 85% found just once. Sequencing used memory CD4+ T cells from PBMCs. Source of these receptors: an adult with COVID-19.

The chain is built from TRBV19 and TRBJ2-4; D unresolved. CDR3 length: 11 residues. V shed 6 bases and J shed 8 bases, with 8 bases lying between them. Germline V gives CDR1 LNHDA, CDR2 SQIVND (reference sequence). CDR3 protein: CASRTNDIQYF. The CDR3 coding sequence is TGTGCCAGTAGGACAAATGACATTCAGTACTTC.

This clone occurred once. The rearrangement links TRBV11-2 to TRBJ2-1; perhaps TRBD2 as D (6 bases). The germline V gene has CDR1 SGHAT and CDR2 FQNNGV. The ends were cut back, 3 bases at V and 3 bases at J, with 9 bases in the middle. This CDR3 has 14 amino acids. CDR3 nucleotides: TGTGCCAGCAGCTTGCGGGAAAACTACAATGAGCAGTTCTTC. Its protein product is CASSLRENYNEQFF. Looking up the rest from reference TRBV11-2 and TRBJ2-1 gives the full variable domain: EAGVAQSPRYKIIEKRQSVAFWCNPISGHATLYWYQQILGQGPKLLIQFQNNGVVDDSQLPKDRFSAERLKGVDSTLKIQPAKLEDSAVYLCASSLRENYNEQFFGPGTRLTVL.

This clone appeared once. The rearrangement joins TRBV7-8 to TRBJ1-1; tentative D call: TRBD1 (5 bases). CDR3 length: 13 amino acids. The V end was cut by 3 bases, the J end by 6 bases, with 11 bases between. Germline values: CDR1 SGHVS, CDR2 FQNEAQ. CDR3 sequence (DNA): TGTGCCAGCAGCTTCGCAGGGAAACCTGAAGCTTTCTTT. Its translation is CASSFAGKPEAFF.

This chain links TRBV11-2 with TRBJ1-4; D call uncertain. The length of the CDR3 is 14 residues. Per germline, CDR1 SGHAT and CDR2 FQNNGV. Trimming shortened V by 1 base and J by 8 bases, and 11 bases separated the two germline ends. The CDR3, as DNA: TGTGCCAGCAGCTTAGGGGGAGGAACCGAAAAACTGTTTTTT. It encodes CASSLGGGTEKLFF. Full variable domain (rest looked up from reference TRBV11-2 and TRBJ1-4): EAGVAQSPRYKIIEKRQSVAFWCNPISGHATLYWYQQILGQGPKLLIQFQNNGVVDDSQLPKDRFSAERLKGVDSTLKIQPAKLEDSAVYLCASSLGGGTEKLFFGSGTQLSVL.

This chain joins TRBV28 and TRBJ2-2; D remains ambiguous. The CDR3 totals 13 residues. The ends were cut back, 5 bases at V and 5 bases at J, with 9 bases in the middle. From germline, CDR1 is MDHEN and CDR2 SYDVKM. The CDR3 loop reads CASSLDGTGELFF. The CDR3 DNA sequence: TGTGCCAGCAGTCTGGATGGGACCGGGGAGCTGTTTTTT.

The CDR3 DNA follows: TGTGCCAGTCATCTAGCGGGTGCCGGGATAGATACGCAGTATTTT. Translating gives CASHLAGAGIDTQYF. The chain links TRBV7-3 to TRBJ2-3; 8 nucleotides agree with TRBD2. CDR1 and CDR2 from the germline V gene are SGHTA and FQGTGA. The V segment lost 9 bases and the J segment 5 bases; nucleotides outside the gene matches: 13. The CDR3 extends over 15 amino acids.

This clone was counted once. The chain carries TRBV15 and TRBJ2-5, with 10 positions matching TRBD1. The germline gives CDR1 LNHNV, CDR2 YYDKDF (reference sequence). The CDR3 has 14 residues. The junction had 3 bases not matched to a gene; V was cut back by 3 bases and J by 5 bases. This chain's CDR3 is CATSRTGGWETQYF. CDR3 bases: TGTGCCACCAGCAGGACAGGGGGCTGGGAGACCCAGTACTTC.

The V call is TRBV3-1 (or the pseudogene TRBV3-2), the J call TRBJ2-7; TRBD2 matches 9 bases. This CDR3 is 12 amino acids long. Germline assignment: CDR1 LGHDT and CDR2 YNNKEL (reference sequence). V lost 6 bases and J lost 6; bases outside the gene matches: 3. This chain's CDR3 is CASSYSGSEQYF. DNA of the CDR3: TGTGCCAGCAGTTATAGCGGGAGCGAGCAGTACTTC.

The gene calls are TRBV3-1 (or the pseudogene TRBV3-2) and TRBJ1-6; the match to TRBD1 covers 7 bases. The CDR3 contains 17 residues. Germline CDR1 reads LGHDT; CDR2 reads YNNKEL (reference sequence). V shed 3 bases and J 4 bases; nucleotides not matched to a gene: 9. In DNA form, the CDR3 reads TGTGCCAGCAGCCATGTACCGGGACAGTCTTATAATTCACCCCTCCACTTT. This sequence encodes CASSHVPGQSYNSPLHF.

The rearrangement uses TRBV4-1 and TRBJ2-1, with 8 positions matching TRBD2. This CDR3 contains 20 residues. V was pared by 4 bases and J by 0 bases, with 17 bases of the junction left unmatched. Germline V lookup: CDR1 MGHRA, CDR2 YSYEKL. The CDR3 spells CASSPGGIAGIQSSYNEQFF. The DNA of the CDR3 is TGCGCCAGCAGCCCCGGAGGGATAGCGGGGATCCAGAGCTCCTACAATGAGCAGTTCTTC.

V is TRBV24-1 and J is TRBJ2-7; 7 bases map to TRBD1. This CDR3 contains 14 residues. Trimming removed 5 bases from V and 5 bases from J; junction bases left unmatched: 8. CDR1 is KGHDR and CDR2 is SFDVKD in the germline V gene. The CDR3 reads CATSGPDRAHEQYF. CDR3 in DNA: TGTGCCACCAGTGGCCCCGACAGGGCCCACGAGCAGTACTTC.

The chain links TRBV18 to TRBJ2-7; D is unresolved. This CDR3 is built from 15 residues. V lost 3 bases and J lost 4, with 16 bases in between. Germline CDR1 reads KGHSH; CDR2 reads LQKENI. The CDR3 region has the DNA TGTGCCAGCTCACCGCAGGCACTGCATTCTTACGAGCAGTACTTC. Its protein product is CASSPQALHSYEQYF.

The rearrangement joins TRBV5-4 to TRBJ2-2; 7 positions match TRBD2. Per the germline V gene, CDR1 is SGHNT and CDR2 is YYREEE (reference sequence). The V gene end was trimmed by 4 bases and the J gene end by 4 bases; junction bases not matched to a gene: 7. The CDR3 length is 15 residues. DNA of the CDR3: TGTGCCAGCAGCGGGGGGGTTTATTCCACCGGGGAGCTGTTTTTT. Translated, it gives CASSGGVYSTGELFF.

V and J are TRBV4-1 and TRBJ2-5, with D possibly being TRBD1 or TRBD2 (5 bases each). The V and J ends lost 0 bases and 4 bases respectively, with 15 bases between them. Per the germline V gene, CDR1 is MGHRA and CDR2 is YSYEKL. CDR3 size: 16 residues. The CDR3 protein is CASSQDRRAGRETQYF. The CDR3 DNA reads as TGCGCCAGCAGCCAAGATCGCAGGGCGGGTAGAGAGACCCAGTACTTC.

The rearrangement uses TRBV24-1 and TRBJ1-2; D unclear. Germline V gene sequence: CDR1 KGHDR, CDR2 SFDVKD. This CDR3 contains 11 residues. V was pared by 4 bases and J by 2 bases, with 1 base between. CDR3 sequence reads: CATSDNYGYTF. For the CDR3, the DNA is TGTGCCACCAGTGACAACTATGGCTACACCTTC.

V is TRBV5-1 and J is TRBJ2-3; 7 nucleotides match TRBD1. The CDR3 extends over 14 amino acids. Germline V gene data show CDR1 as SGHRS and CDR2 as YFSETQ. The V segment lost 4 bases and the J segment 9 bases; nucleotides outside the gene matches: 11. In nucleotides, the CDR3 is TGCGCCAGCAGCGCATCACCACAGGGGCAAACGCAGTATTTT. This codes for CASSASPQGQTQYF.

The gene calls are TRBV30 and TRBJ2-7; the D is unclear. Germline-derived CDR1 and CDR2 are GTSNPN and SVGIG (reference sequence). This CDR3 is built from 11 residues. Trimming removed 0 bases at V and 5 bases at J, with 5 bases between. This chain's CDR3 is CAWSVSHEQYF. The CDR3, as DNA: TGTGCCTGGAGTGTAAGCCACGAGCAGTACTTC. The whole variable domain, filled in from reference TRBV30 and TRBJ2-7, reads SQTIHQWPATLVQPVGSPLSLECTVEGTSNPNLYWYRQAAGRGLQLLFYSVGIGQISSEVPQNLSASRPQDRQFILSSKKLLLSDSGFYLCAWSVSHEQYFGPGTRLTVT.

The rearrangement joins TRBV2 to TRBJ2-4; the match to TRBD2 covers 7 bases. The trim removed 5 bases at V and 6 bases at J, leaving 4 bases unmatched. CDR3 length: 13 amino acids. From germline, CDR1 is SNHLY and CDR2 FYNNEI. CDR3: CASSQSGVNIQYF. The CDR3 nucleotides read TGTGCCAGCAGTCAAAGCGGGGTAAACATTCAGTACTTC.

This clone was seen a single time. The V call is TRBV4-2, the J call TRBJ2-7; 12 nucleotides line up with TRBD2. The CDR3 covers 15 residues. J was trimmed by 7 bases and V by 5 bases; bases with no gene match: 9. The V gene's germline CDR1 is LGHNA and CDR2 YNFKEQ. CDR3 in amino acids: CASSVVSSGRGEQYF. As DNA, the CDR3 is TGTGCCAGCAGCGTTGTGTCTAGCGGGAGGGGGGAGCAGTACTTC.

V usage is TRBV2 and J usage is TRBJ2-6, with 9 bases identical to TRBD1. The CDR3 sequence is 17 residues long. V gave up 6 bases and J gave up 1 base; unmatched junction bases: 7. Germline-derived CDR1 and CDR2 are SNHLY and FYNNEI. The CDR3 spells CASRLTGGASGANVLTF. DNA for the CDR3: TGTGCCAGCAGGCTAACAGGGGGCGCGTCTGGGGCCAACGTCCTGACTTTC.

The chain carries TRBV24-1 and TRBJ2-1; weak D call: TRBD2 (5 bases). The germline V and J ends were trimmed by 3 bases and 10 bases, with 12 bases remaining between them. CDR3 length: 13 residues. From germline, CDR1 is KGHDR and CDR2 SFDVKD. CDR3 coding DNA: TGTGCCACCAGTGATCCCGGGATCGGGGAGCAGTTCTTC. This gives the protein CATSDPGIGEQFF.

The genes are TRBV18 and TRBJ2-2, with TRBD1 matching over 8 bases. V was pared by 6 bases and J by 1 base, with 4 bases of the junction left unmatched. The CDR3 loop spans 15 amino acids. Germline CDR1 KGHSH, CDR2 LQKENI. DNA of the CDR3: TGTGCCAGCTCGCTGGACAGGGTGAACACCGGGGAGCTGTTTTTT. Protein: CASSLDRVNTGELFF.

V and J are TRBV5-1 and TRBJ2-7; D is perhaps TRBD1 (5 bases). V lost 3 bases and J lost 3, with 16 bases in between. The CDR3 extends over 15 amino acids. Looked up from germline, CDR1 is SGHRS and CDR2 is YFSETQ. CDR3 nucleotides: TGCGCCAGCAGCTCAACAGGTTCCCCGAGCTACGAGCAGTACTTC. This codes for CASSSTGSPSYEQYF.

The genes are TRBV14 and TRBJ1-2, with D unresolved. Looked up from germline, CDR1 is SGHDN and CDR2 is FVKESK. The CDR3 is made up of 10 amino acids. Trimming stripped 6 bases from V and 6 bases from J, with 5 bases between. The CDR3, as DNA: TGTGCCAGCAGGCTCAATGGCTACACCTTC. It yields the protein CASRLNGYTF.

This rearrangement joins TRBV7-9 to TRBJ2-3, with TRBD1 matching over 8 bases. The germline V gene encodes CDR1 SEHNR and CDR2 FQNEAQ (reference sequence). CDR3 length: 16 residues. The J segment lost 2 bases and the V segment lost 5 bases, leaving 9 bases of the junction unmatched. CDR3 region: CASSRPGQASTDTQYF. The CDR3 DNA sequence: TGTGCCAGCAGCCGTCCGGGACAGGCATCCACAGATACGCAGTATTTT.

This clone was seen a handful of times. The chain links TRBV6-5 to TRBJ2-1, with D maybe TRBD2 (6 bases). Trimming stripped 5 bases from V and 3 bases from J, with 8 bases between. The CDR3 loop spans 13 amino acids. Germline lookup yields CDR1 MNHEY and CDR2 SVGAGI. The CDR3: CASSRGLYNEQFF. For the CDR3, the DNA is TGTGCCAGCAGTCGGGGACTCTACAATGAGCAGTTCTTC.

The chain carries TRBV7-2 and TRBJ2-3, with 11 bases identical to TRBD2. The CDR3 length is 16 residues. V lost 1 base to trimming and J lost 4 bases; unmatched junction nucleotides: 4. Germline V CDR1 and CDR2: SGHTA, FQGNSA. The CDR3 nucleotides are TGTGCCAGCAGCTTAGGTTTAGCGGGAGGGGCAGATACGCAGTATTTT. It translates to CASSLGLAGGADTQYF.